A selection of T cell receptor beta chains follows, all from one sample in a study of blood T cell repertoires in COVID-19. The table came from immunoSEQ multiplex PCR; TCRdb's copy has only in-frame clones and leaves some out. The table includes some 490,000 clones, approximately 85% detected once. The material sequenced was peripheral blood. Source of these receptors: a human donor in a cohort sampled during active COVID-19. Both conserved end residues are part of each CDR3. The D gene is left open where the match is weak.

>TRBV7-8|TRBD2|TRBJ2-2
TGTGCCAGCAGCCGGACTAGCGGGAGTGGGACCGGGGAGCTGTTTTTT
CASSRTSGSGTGELFF
>TRBV11-1|NA|TRBJ1-6
TGTGCCAGCAGCTTCCAGGGCGCCTATAATTCACCCCTCCACTTT
CASSFQGAYNSPLHF
>TRBV29-1|NA|TRBJ1-5
TGCAGCGCCGGACAGAGCAATCAGCCCCAGCATTTT
CSAGQSNQPQHF
>TRBV12-3/TRBV12-4|NA|TRBJ2-5
TGTGCCAGCAGTGGGGGAGGAGAGACCCAGTACTTC
CASSGGGETQYF
>TRBV13|NA|TRBJ1-4
TGTGCCAGCAGCTTAGCGCGGTCAACTAATGAAAAACTGTTTTTT
CASSLARSTNEKLFF
>TRBV28|NA|TRBJ1-2
TGTGCCAGCAGTTCCGGGGTGAACTATGGCTACACCTTC
CASSSGVNYGYTF
>TRBV5-5|NA|TRBJ1-4
TGTGCCAGCAGCGCCCCGGGACGGGAGAATGAAAAACTGTTTTTT
CASSAPGRENEKLFF
>TRBV5-6|TRBD1|TRBJ1-6
TGTGCCAGCAGCTTGGAGCGTGGGACAGGGACCAGAAATTCACCCCTCCACTTT
CASSLERGTGTRNSPLHF
>TRBV6-6|NA|TRBJ2-1
TGTGCCAGCAGGGGACATGTCAATGGGTATGAGCAGTTCTTC
CASRGHVNGYEQFF
>TRBV24-1|NA|TRBJ2-1
TGTGCCACCAGTGATTTCCGGGACTCCCTCAATGAGCAGTTCTTC
CATSDFRDSLNEQFF
>TRBV28|NA|TRBJ1-6
TGTGCCAGCACCCGGTTAAGCTCCTATAATTCACCCCTCCACTTT
CASTRLSSYNSPLHF